Listed below are T cell receptor beta chains from one sample, sequenced in a study of T cells after yellow fever vaccination. MiXCR was run by TCRdb on the 5' RACE reads, yielding one entry per CDR3 protein. The sample shows about 260,000 distinct CDR3 sequences, 5.2% of them seen only once. The specimen was CD4+ T cells sorted from PBMCs, collected on the day of the yellow fever booster vaccination. Source of these receptors: a young man who received the YFV17D yellow fever vaccine. CDR3s include the opening cysteine and the closing phenylalanine or tryptophan. The D gene is left open where the match is weak. Expanded clones are given a class, and other clones once, few, many or no size at all.

J | V | D | size | CDR3 | DNA
TRBJ2-2 | TRBV7-2 | - | few | CASEGSGVRTGELFF | TGTGCCAGCGAGGGGTCGGGCGTTCGCACCGGGGAGCTGTTTTTT
TRBJ1-1 | TRBV20-1 | - | many | CSASHTEAFF | TGCAGTGCTAGCCACACTGAAGCTTTCTTT
TRBJ2-5 | TRBV5-6 | TRBD1 | many | CASSPWTGEETQYF | TGTGCCAGCAGCCCGTGGACAGGGGAAGAGACCCAGTACTTC
TRBJ2-3 | TRBV5-4 | TRBD2 | - | CASSFLTSGGGDTKYF | TGTGCCAGCAGCTTTCTGACTAGCGGGGGTGGGGATACGAAGTATTTT
TRBJ1-5 | TRBV5-1 | - | - | CASSPVGGSNQPQHF | TGCGCCAGCAGCCCGGTCGGGGGGAGCAATCAGCCCCAGCATTTT
TRBJ2-5 | TRBV7-2 | TRBD2 | - | CASSQGTSGGGGLETQYF | TGTGCCAGCAGCCAAGGGACTAGCGGGGGTGGGGGTCTGGAGACCCAGTACTTC
TRBJ1-6 | TRBV7-8 | - | - | CASSWDGWSSPLHF | TGTGCCAGCAGCTGGGACGGGTGGAGTTCACCCCTCCACTTT
TRBJ1-5 | TRBV29-1 | - | - | CSVSYGSNQPQHF | TGCAGCGTTTCATACGGAAGCAATCAGCCCCAGCATTTT
TRBJ2-1 | TRBV9 | TRBD2 | few | CASSVGGGIYNEQFF | TGTGCCAGCAGCGTCGGGGGGGGCATCTACAATGAGCAGTTCTTC
TRBJ1-2 | TRBV5-4 | TRBD1 | - | CASSSAGTAANYGYTF | TGTGCCAGCAGTTCGGCCGGGACAGCAGCTAACTATGGCTACACCTTC
TRBJ2-7 | TRBV7-3 | - | - | CASSAGNLYEQYF | TGTGCCAGCAGCGCAGGTAACCTCTACGAGCAGTACTTC
TRBJ2-3 | TRBV11-2 | - | - | CASSRAYRGADTQYF | TGTGCCAGCAGCCGGGCATATAGAGGTGCAGATACGCAGTATTTT
TRBJ2-3 | TRBV5-1 | - | few | CASSFGSSTDTQYF | TGCGCCAGCAGCTTTGGATCCAGCACAGATACGCAGTATTTT
TRBJ1-1 | TRBV18 | - | few | CASSQRGAGGGTEAFF | TGTGCCAGCTCACAGAGGGGGGCCGGGGGAGGCACTGAAGCTTTCTTT
TRBJ2-2 | TRBV5-4 | TRBD2 | - | CASSGTSGGPNTGELFF | TGTGCCAGCAGCGGGACTAGCGGGGGCCCGAACACCGGGGAGCTGTTTTTT
TRBJ2-7 | TRBV7-8 | - | - | CASSLGEGRQFIYEQYF | TGTGCCAGCAGCTTAGGTGAAGGGCGCCAGTTTATCTACGAGCAGTACTTC
TRBJ1-6 | TRBV11-2 | - | few | CASSWRSGDSPLHF | TGTGCCAGCAGCTGGCGGTCTGGGGATTCACCCCTCCACTTT
TRBJ2-3 | TRBV6-2/TRBV6-3 | - | many | CASSYSDGGTDTQYF | TGTGCCAGCAGTTACTCAGACGGAGGCACAGATACGCAGTATTTT
TRBJ2-5 | TRBV12-3/TRBV12-4 | - | - | CASSLGTWETQYF | TGTGCCAGCAGTTTAGGGACTTGGGAGACCCAGTACTTC
TRBJ2-5 | TRBV29-1 | - | many | CSDQTGTGETQYF | TGCAGCGACCAGACAGGGACTGGGGAGACCCAGTACTTC
TRBJ2-1 | TRBV12-3/TRBV12-4 | - | many | CASSLGDRFNNEQFF | TGTGCCAGCAGTTTAGGGGACCGCTTCAACAATGAGCAGTTCTTC
TRBJ2-1 | TRBV20-1 | - | many | CSAGRLRRIVRNEQFF | TGCAGTGCTGGGCGCCTACGACGGATCGTACGGAATGAGCAGTTCTTC